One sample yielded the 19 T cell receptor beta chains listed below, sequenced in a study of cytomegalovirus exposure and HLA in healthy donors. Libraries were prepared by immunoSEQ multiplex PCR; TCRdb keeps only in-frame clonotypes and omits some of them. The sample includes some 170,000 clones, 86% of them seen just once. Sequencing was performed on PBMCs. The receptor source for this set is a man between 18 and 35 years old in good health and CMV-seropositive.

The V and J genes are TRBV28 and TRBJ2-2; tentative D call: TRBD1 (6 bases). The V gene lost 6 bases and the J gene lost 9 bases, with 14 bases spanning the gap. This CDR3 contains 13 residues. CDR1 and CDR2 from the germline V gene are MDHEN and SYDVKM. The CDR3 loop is CASSPVGDRELFF. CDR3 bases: TGTGCCAGCAGCCCCGTGGGGGACAGGGAGCTGTTTTTT.

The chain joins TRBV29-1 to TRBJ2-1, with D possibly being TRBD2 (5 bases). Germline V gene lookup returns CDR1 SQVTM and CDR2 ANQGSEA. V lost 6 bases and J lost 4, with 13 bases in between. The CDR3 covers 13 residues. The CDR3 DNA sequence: TGCAGCGTGCTAGATTCGGGGTACAATGAGCAGTTCTTC. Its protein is CSVLDSGYNEQFF.

The CDR3 protein is CASSLTVPGQGNTEAFF. The CDR3, as DNA: TGCGCCAGCAGCCTAACGGTCCCGGGACAGGGGAACACTGAAGCTTTCTTT. V and J are TRBV4-3 and TRBJ1-1; 9 bases line up with TRBD1. Per the germline V gene, CDR1 is LGHNA and CDR2 is YSLEER. V dropped 4 bases and J dropped 1; count of bases not matched to a gene: 10. The CDR3 sequence is 17 residues long.

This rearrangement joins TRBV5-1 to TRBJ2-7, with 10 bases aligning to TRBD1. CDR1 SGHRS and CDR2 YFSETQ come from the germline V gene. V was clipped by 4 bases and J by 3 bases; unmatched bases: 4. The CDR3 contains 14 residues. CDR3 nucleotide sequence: TGCGCCAGCAGCATAGACAGGGGGCTCTACGAGCAGTACTTC. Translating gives CASSIDRGLYEQYF.

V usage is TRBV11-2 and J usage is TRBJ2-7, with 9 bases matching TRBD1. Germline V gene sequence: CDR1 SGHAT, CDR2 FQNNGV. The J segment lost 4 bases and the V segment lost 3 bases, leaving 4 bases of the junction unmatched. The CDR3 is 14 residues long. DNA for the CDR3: TGTGCCAGCAGCTTCGGGACAGGGAGTTACGAGCAGTACTTC. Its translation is CASSFGTGSYEQYF.

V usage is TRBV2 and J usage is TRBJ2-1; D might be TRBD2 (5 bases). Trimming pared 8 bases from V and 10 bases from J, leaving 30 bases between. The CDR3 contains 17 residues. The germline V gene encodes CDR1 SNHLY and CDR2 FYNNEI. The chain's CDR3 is CASLRSREYLFNGEQFF. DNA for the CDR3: TGTGCCAGCTTGCGATCGAGGGAATATCTGTTTAATGGAGAGCAGTTCTTC.

The CDR3: CASNPGLVYYEQYF. CDR3 nucleotide sequence: TGTGCCAGCAACCCGGGACTAGTTTACTACGAGCAGTACTTC. The chain couples TRBV5-4 to TRBJ2-7; TRBD2 matches at 8 bases. V was pared by 6 bases and J by 3 bases, with 8 bases of the junction left unmatched. CDR3 length: 14 residues. Germline V gives CDR1 SGHNT, CDR2 YYREEE (reference sequence).

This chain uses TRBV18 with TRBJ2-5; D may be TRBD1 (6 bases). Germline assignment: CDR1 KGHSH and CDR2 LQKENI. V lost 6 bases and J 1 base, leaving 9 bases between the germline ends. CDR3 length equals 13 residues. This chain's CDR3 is CASSLGAQETQYF. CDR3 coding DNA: TGTGCCAGCTCTCTGGGGGCCCAAGAGACCCAGTACTTC.

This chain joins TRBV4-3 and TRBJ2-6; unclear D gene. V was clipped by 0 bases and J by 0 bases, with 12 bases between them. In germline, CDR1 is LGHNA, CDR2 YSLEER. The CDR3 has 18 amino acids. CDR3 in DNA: TGCGCCAGCAGCCAAGACGGTACCTTATACTCTGGGGCCAACGTCCTGACTTTC. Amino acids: CASSQDGTLYSGANVLTF.

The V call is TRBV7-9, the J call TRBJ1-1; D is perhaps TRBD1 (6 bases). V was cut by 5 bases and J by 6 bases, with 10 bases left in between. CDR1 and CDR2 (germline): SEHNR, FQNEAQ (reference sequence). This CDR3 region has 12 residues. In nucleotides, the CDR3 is TGTGCCAGCAGCAGGGGGGGCCCTGAAGCTTTCTTT. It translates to CASSRGGPEAFF.

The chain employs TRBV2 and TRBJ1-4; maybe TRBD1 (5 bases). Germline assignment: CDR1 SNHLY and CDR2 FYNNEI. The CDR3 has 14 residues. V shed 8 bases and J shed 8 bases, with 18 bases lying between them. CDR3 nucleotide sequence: TGTGCCAGCTCAGAGGGGCAGGGAGGCGAAAAACTGTTTTTT. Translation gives CASSEGQGGEKLFF.

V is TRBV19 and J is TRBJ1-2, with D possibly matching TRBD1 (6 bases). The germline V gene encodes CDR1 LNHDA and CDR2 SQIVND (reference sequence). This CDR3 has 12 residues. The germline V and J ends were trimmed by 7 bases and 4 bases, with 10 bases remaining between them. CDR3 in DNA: TGTGCCAGTAAAGGACAGTCCTATGGCTACACCTTC. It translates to CASKGQSYGYTF.

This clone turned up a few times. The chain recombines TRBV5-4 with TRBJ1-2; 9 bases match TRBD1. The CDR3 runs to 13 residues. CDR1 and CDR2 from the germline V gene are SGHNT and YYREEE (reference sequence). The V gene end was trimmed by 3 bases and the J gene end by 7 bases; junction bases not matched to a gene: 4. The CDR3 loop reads CASSSGQGGGYTF. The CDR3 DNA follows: TGTGCCAGCAGCTCGGGACAGGGCGGTGGCTACACCTTC.

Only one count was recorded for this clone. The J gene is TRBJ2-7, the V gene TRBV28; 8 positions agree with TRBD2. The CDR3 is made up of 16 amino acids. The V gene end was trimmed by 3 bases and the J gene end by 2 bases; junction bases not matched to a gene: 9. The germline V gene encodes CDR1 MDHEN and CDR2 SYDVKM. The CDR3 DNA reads TGTGCCAGCAGTTTCGGGGGGGTAGCGACCGCCTACGAGCAGTACTTC. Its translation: CASSFGGVATAYEQYF.

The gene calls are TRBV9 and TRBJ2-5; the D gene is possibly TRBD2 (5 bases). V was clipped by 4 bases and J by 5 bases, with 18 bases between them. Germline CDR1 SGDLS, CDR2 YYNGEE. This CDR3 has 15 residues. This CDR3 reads CASSTREGGGETQYF. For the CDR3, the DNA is TGTGCCAGCAGCACCCGAGAGGGCGGTGGGGAGACCCAGTACTTC.

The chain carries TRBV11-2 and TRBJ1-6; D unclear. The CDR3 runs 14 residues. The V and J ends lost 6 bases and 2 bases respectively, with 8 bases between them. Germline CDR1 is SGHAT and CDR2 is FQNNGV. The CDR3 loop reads CASREGTYNSPLHF. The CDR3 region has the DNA TGTGCCAGCAGGGAGGGAACCTATAATTCACCCCTCCACTTT.

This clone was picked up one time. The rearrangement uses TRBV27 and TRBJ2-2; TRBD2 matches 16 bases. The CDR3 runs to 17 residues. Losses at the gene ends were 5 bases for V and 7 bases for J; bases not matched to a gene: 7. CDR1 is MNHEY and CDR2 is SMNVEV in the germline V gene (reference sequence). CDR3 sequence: CASSPTGTSGRGGELFF. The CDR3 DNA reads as TGTGCCAGCAGTCCAACCGGGACTAGCGGGAGGGGCGGGGAGCTGTTTTTT.

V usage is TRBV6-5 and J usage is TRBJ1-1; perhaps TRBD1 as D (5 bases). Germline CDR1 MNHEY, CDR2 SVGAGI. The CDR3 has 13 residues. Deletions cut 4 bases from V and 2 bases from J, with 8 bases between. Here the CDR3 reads CASSWQGNTEAFF. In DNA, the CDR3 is TGTGCCAGCAGTTGGCAGGGTAACACTGAAGCTTTCTTT.

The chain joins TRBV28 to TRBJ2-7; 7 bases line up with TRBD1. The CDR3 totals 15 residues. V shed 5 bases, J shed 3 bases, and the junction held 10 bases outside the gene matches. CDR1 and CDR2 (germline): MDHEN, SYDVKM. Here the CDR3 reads CASSLWTGSNYEQYF. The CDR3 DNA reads TGTGCCAGCAGTCTTTGGACAGGATCTAACTACGAGCAGTACTTC.